Described below is a single TCR beta chain sequence and its context. Antigen: not known. Germline CDR1 MNHEY, CDR2 SMNVEV (reference sequence). The CDR3 has 17 amino acids. Trimming removed 9 bases from V and 1 base from J; junction bases left unmatched: 12. The data stem from a study of cytomegalovirus exposure and HLA in healthy donors. Study findings and constraints: A classifier reportedly called cytomegalovirus status with high sensitivity and specificity. The study labeled 164 TCR beta chains cytomegalovirus-associated. There were some public TCRs occurring in many donors, but most TCR sequences were rare. It was found in a later analysis that first-cohort TCR clusters tended to co-occur in the 120 validation repertoires.

The data were produced by immunoSEQ multiplex PCR, yet TCRdb's version contains in-frame clones alone and is incomplete. Of more than 85,000 clones listed, around nine tenths are singletons. The chain couples TRBV27 to TRBJ2-3; 11 nucleotides agree with TRBD2. This TCR was recovered from a young woman in good health and CMV-seronegative. Source material: PBMCs. The CDR3 bases are TGTGCCAGTGATAGACTCAGACTAGCGGGGCGCACAGATACGCAGTATTTT. Its protein product is CASDRLRLAGRTDTQYF.